Listed below are T cell receptor beta chains from one sample, sequenced in a study of blood T cells in healthy people across ages. From the 5' RACE reads, TCRdb called clonotypes with MiXCR, one entry per CDR3 protein. In the table there are about 760,000 distinct CDR3 sequences, approximately 53% of which are singletons. The sample consisted of blood. The receptor set was obtained from a man aged 40-49 years in good health. CDR3s include the opening cysteine and the closing phenylalanine or tryptophan. Clone size is stated in some rows and not others, as once, few, many or a class when expanded.

TRBJ2-3 few TRBV4-3 CASSQEPSGSGRSDTQYF
TRBJ1-2 - TRBV28 CASGYAGNFYGYTF
TRBJ1-2 - TRBV28 CASSLFREAYGYTF
TRBJ2-4 - TRBV20-1 CSAGAAPQGGKNIQYF
- - TRBV28 CASSLEGRGYGTQYF
TRBJ1-1 - TRBV7-9 CASSFLPEAFF
TRBJ2-6 - TRBV7-9 CASSLAGVSSGANVLTF
TRBJ1-4 - TRBV27 CASSGLRGEKLFF
TRBJ2-3 - TRBV21-1 CASSKAGGITDTQYF
TRBJ1-5 - TRBV28 CASNEPPGQGYSNQPQHF
TRBJ2-3 - TRBV11-3 CASSVNPGDTQYF
TRBJ1-4 - TRBV29-1 CSVKNPGKGYEKLFF
- - TRBV6-6 CASRPSGGKYNEQYF
TRBJ2-1 - TRBV4-1 CASSQDSSGQGVKFF
TRBJ2-4 - TRBV7-9 CASSFPGGNIQYF
TRBJ2-6 - TRBV11-2 CASSPLGNRDSGANVLTF
TRBJ2-5 - TRBV7-2 CASSLVGQDQETQYF
TRBJ2-7 few TRBV11-2 CASSLMAATGEQYF
TRBJ2-2 - TRBV12-3/TRBV12-4 CASSLVIIGTGGSELFF
TRBJ1-2 - TRBV7-9 CASSLTDSLYGYTF
TRBJ2-5 - TRBV2 CASPRGLDGETQYF
TRBJ2-7 few TRBV27 CASGPPPVHSYEQYF
TRBJ2-3 few TRBV12-5 CASGSSGIDTQYF
TRBJ2-7 - TRBV7-2 CASSGRLADAYEQYF
TRBJ2-1 - TRBV4-3 CASSLDSFRKQFF
TRBJ2-1 - TRBV10-3 CAISGDRDTNEQFF
TRBJ2-5 - TRBV7-3 CASSQKGTGAIQETQYF
TRBJ1-5 few TRBV28 CASSMGRYQPQHF
TRBJ1-6 - TRBV4-3 CASSQGAATVTESWNSPLHF
TRBJ2-7 - TRBV9 CASSVAIGQGALGEQYF
TRBJ2-5 - TRBV20-1 CSARVGAPWGLQETQYF